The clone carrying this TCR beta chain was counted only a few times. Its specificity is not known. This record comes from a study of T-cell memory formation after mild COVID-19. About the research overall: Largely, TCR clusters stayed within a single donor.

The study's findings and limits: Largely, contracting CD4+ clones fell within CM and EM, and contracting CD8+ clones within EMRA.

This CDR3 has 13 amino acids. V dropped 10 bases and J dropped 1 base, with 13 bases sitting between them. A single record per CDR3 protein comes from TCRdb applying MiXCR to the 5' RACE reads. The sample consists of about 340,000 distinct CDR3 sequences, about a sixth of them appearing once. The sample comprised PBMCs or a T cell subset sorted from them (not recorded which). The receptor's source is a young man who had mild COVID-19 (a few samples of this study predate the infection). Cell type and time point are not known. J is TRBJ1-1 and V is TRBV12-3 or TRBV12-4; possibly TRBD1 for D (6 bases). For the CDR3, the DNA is TGTGCCACCTGCCGACAGGAGAACACTGAAGCTTTCTTT. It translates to CATCRQENTEAFF.